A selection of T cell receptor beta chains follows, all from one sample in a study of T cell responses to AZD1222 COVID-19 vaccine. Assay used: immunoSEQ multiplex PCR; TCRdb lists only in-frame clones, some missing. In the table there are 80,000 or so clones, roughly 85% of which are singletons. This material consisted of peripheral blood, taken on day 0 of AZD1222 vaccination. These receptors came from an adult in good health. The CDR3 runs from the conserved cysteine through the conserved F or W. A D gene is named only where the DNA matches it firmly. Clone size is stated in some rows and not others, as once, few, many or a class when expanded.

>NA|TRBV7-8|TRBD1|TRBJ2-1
TGTGCCAGCAGCTTCGACAGGGTAGGGCAGTTCTTC
CASSFDRVGQFF
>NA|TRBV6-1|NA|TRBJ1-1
TGTGCCAGCAGTGATCTCCGGGCCGGGACTGAAGCTTTCTTT
CASSDLRAGTEAFF
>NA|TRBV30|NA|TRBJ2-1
TGTGCCTGGAGCGTGAATAACAATGAGCAGTTCTTC
CAWSVNNNEQFF
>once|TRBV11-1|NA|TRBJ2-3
TGTGCCAGCAGCTCCCGGGACTTAGCCACAGATACGCAGTATTTT
CASSSRDLATDTQYF
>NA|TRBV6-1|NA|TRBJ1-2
TGTGCCAGCAGTGAAGCGTGGGGCCTGGGGTATGGCTACACCTTC
CASSEAWGLGYGYTF
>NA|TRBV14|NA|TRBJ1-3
TGTGCCAGCAGCCAAGACAGGCTCTCTGGAAACACCATATATTTT
CASSQDRLSGNTIYF
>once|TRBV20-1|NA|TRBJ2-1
TGCAGTGCTAGATGGCGTCGTGAGCAGTTCTTC
CSARWRREQFF
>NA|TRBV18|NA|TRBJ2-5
TGTGCCAGCTCACCACTCCCCCAGGGGGGAGAGACCCAGTACTTC
CASSPLPQGGETQYF
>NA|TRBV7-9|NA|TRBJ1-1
TGTGCCAGCAGCTTAAACTGGGACGGCAACACTGAAGCTTTCTTT
CASSLNWDGNTEAFF
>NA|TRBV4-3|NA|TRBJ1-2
TGCGCCAGCAGCCAAGATCTCAATAACTATGGCTACACCTTC
CASSQDLNNYGYTF
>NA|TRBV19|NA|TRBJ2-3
TGTGCCAGTAGTATCCCAGGGTATGGCACAGATACGCAGTATTTT
CASSIPGYGTDTQYF
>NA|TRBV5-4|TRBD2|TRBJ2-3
TGTGCCAGCAGCCCTCTAGCGGGAGGGACCTATACGCAGTATTTT
CASSPLAGGTYTQYF
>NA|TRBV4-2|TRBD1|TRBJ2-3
TGTGCCAGCAGCCAAGAACAGGGGGCGGGAGATACGCAGTATTTT
CASSQEQGAGDTQYF
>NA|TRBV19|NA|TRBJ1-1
TGTGCCAGTACCGATAATCCGGGTCTGAGGAACACTGAAGCTTTCTTT
CASTDNPGLRNTEAFF
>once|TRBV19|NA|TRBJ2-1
TGTGCCAGTAGTATAGAATCACATCTCGATGAGCAGTTCTTC
CASSIESHLDEQFF
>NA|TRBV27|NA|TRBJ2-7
TGTGCCATTAAAGACAGGCGAAGCTCCTACGAGCAGTACTTC
CAIKDRRSSYEQYF
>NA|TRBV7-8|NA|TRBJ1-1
TGTGCCAGCAGCACAAATAGGAACACTGAAGCTTTCTTT
CASSTNRNTEAFF
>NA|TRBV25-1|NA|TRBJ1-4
TGTGCCAGCAGTGAAGTCGGAGGGGGAAGGGCTAATGAAAAACTGTTTTTT
CASSEVGGGRANEKLFF
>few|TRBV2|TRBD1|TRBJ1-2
TGTGCCAGCCCCGTCCCGAGACAGGGGTATGGCTACACCTTC
CASPVPRQGYGYTF
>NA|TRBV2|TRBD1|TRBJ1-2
TGTGCCAGCAGCTCGACAGGGCCCTATGGCTACACCTTC
CASSSTGPYGYTF
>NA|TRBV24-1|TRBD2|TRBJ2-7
TGTGCCACCAGTGAACCCAGGACTAGTCTTAGCGAGCAGTACTTC
CATSEPRTSLSEQYF
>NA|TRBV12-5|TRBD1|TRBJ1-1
TGTGCTAGTGGTTTGGGGGGACAGCGAAATGAAGCTTTCTTT
CASGLGGQRNEAFF
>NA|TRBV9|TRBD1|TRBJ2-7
TGTGCCAGCAGCGTAGTAGTAGGGTCCGCACAGGGGGATACCTACGAGCAGTACTTC
CASSVVVGSAQGDTYEQYF